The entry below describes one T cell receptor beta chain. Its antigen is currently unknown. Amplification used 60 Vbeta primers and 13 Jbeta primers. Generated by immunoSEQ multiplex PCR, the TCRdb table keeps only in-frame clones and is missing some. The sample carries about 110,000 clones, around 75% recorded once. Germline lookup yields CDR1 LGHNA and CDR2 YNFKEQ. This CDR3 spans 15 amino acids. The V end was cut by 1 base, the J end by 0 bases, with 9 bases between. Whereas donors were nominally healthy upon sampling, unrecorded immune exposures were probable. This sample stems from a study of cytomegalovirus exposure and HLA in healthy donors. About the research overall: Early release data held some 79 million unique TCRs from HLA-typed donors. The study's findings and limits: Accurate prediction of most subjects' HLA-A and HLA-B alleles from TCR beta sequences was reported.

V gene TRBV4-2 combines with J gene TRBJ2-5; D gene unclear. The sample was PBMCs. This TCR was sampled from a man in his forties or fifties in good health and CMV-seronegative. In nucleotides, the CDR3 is TGTGCCAGCAGCCAAGGATCCAGGTACCAAGAGACCCAGTACTTC. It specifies CASSQGSRYQETQYF.